The clone carrying this T cell receptor beta chain turned up a few times. They ran version v3.0 of the immunoSEQ assay at survey level. Some clones are missing from TCRdb's copy, which holds only in-frame ones; the method was immunoSEQ multiplex PCR. In the table there are 30,000 to 40,000 clones, approximately 80% of which are singletons. This sample was taken from a study of long-term antiretroviral therapy in people with HIV. The V segment lost 1 base and the J segment 7 bases; nucleotides outside the gene matches: 9. The germline V gene has CDR1 SGHRS and CDR2 YFSETQ. The CDR3 runs 17 residues. Sample: unsorted PBMCs, taken 2 years after starting antiretroviral therapy. The receptor was isolated from a woman between 45 and 60 years old with HIV. The rearrangement links TRBV5-1 to TRBJ2-1; the match to TRBD1 covers 12 bases. DNA for the CDR3: TGCGCCAGCAGCTTGCCCGGGACAGGGGGCGCCCGGAATGAGCAGTTCTTC. Its translation is CASSLPGTGGARNEQFF.